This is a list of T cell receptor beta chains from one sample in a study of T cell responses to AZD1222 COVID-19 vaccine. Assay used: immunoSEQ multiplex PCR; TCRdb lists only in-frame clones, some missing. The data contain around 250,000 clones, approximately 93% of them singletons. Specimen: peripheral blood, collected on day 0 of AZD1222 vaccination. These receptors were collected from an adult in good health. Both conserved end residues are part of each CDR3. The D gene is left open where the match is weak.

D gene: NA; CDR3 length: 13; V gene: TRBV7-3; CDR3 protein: CASSFEGTGELFF
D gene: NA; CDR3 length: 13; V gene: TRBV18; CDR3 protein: CASSPDGSNEQFF
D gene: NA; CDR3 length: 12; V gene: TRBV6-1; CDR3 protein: CASSEVNYGYTF
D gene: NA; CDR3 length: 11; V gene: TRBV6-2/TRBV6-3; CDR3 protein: CASSYRIEAFF
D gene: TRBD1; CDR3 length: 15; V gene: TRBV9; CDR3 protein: CASSVGDRRNYGYTF
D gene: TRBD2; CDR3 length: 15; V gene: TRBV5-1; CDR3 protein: CASSSGGRSRSEQYF
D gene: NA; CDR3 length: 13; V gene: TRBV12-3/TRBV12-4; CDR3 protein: CASSPSQGNTIYF
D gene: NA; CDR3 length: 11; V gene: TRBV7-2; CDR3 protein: CASSLSPEAFF
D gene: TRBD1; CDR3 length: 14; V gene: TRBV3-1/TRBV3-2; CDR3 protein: CASSLRQGGGELFF
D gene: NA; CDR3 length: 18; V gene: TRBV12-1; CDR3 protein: CASSFSGTRAMGTDTQYF
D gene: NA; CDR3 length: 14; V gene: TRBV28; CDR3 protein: CASSPTDSYNEQFF
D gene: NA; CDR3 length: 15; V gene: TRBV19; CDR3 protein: CASSTLTPYNSPLHF
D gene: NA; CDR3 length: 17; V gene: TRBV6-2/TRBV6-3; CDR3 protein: CASSYDKGYYSNQPQHF
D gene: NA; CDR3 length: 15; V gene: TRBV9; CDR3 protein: CASSVVGDSHNEQFF
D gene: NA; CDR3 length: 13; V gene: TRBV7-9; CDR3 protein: CASSSGTMGTQYF
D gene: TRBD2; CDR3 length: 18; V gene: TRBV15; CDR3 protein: CATSRDPFLAGGTYEQYF
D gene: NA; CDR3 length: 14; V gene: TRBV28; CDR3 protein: CASMTAGGSYEQYF
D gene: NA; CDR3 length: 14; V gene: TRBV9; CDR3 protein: CASSVRTSGNTIYF
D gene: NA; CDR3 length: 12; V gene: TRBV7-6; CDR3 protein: CASSPGRGEAFF
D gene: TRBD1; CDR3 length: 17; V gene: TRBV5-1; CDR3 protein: CASSPPGQGLMNTEAFF
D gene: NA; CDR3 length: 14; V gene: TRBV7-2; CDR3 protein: CASSRDVSYNEQFF
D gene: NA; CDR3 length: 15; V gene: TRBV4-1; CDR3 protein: CASSQDRTSLYEQYF
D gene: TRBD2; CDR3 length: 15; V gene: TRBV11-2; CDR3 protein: CASSYTSGLSYEQYF
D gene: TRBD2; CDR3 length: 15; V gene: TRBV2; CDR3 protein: CASEVGLAGYNEQFF
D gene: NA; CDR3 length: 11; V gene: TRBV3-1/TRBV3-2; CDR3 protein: CASSPGVEAFF